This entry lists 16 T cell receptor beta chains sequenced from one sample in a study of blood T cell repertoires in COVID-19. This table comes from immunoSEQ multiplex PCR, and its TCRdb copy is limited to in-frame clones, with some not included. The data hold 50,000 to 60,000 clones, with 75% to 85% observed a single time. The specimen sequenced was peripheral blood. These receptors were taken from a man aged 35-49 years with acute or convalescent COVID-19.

The CDR3 reads CAWSKDRGEKLFF. The CDR3 nucleotides read TGTGCCTGGAGTAAGGACCGGGGGGAAAAACTGTTTTTT. The chain carries TRBV30 and TRBJ1-4; D is possibly TRBD1 (5 bases). The CDR3 loop spans 13 amino acids. Germline loops: CDR1 GTSNPN, CDR2 SVGIG (reference sequence). V lost 2 bases, J lost 8 bases, and 12 bases lay in between.

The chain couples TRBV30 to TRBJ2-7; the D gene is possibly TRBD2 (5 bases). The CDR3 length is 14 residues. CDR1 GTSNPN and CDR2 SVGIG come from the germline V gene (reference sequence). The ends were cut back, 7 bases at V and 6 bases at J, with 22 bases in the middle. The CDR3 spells CASSMVIVGGEQYF. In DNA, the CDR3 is TGTGCCTCATCCATGGTTATTGTTGGAGGCGAGCAGTACTTC.

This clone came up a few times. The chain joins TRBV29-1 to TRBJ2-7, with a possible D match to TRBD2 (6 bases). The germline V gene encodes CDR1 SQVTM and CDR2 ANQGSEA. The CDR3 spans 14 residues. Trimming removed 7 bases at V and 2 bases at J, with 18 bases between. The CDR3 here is CSARRDSMAYEQYF. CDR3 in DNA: TGCAGCGCCCGCCGGGACTCAATGGCCTACGAGCAGTACTTC.

CDR3 in DNA: TGTGCCAGCAGCTTCCCGGGGCGGGGGATAACAGATACGCAGTATTTT. Amino acid sequence: CASSFPGRGITDTQYF. The chain couples TRBV7-2 to TRBJ2-3, with 7 bases lining up with TRBD2. The CDR3 contains 16 residues. Losses at the gene ends were 3 bases for V and 3 bases for J; bases not matched to a gene: 9. CDR1 is SGHTA, CDR2 FQGNSA, per germline. The variable domain in full, with the rest retrieved from reference TRBV7-2 and TRBJ2-3, is GAGVSQSPSNKVTEKGKDVELRCDPISGHTALYWYRQSLGQGLEFLIYFQGNSAPDKSGLPSDRFSAERTGGSVSTLTIQRTQQEDSAVYLCASSFPGRGITDTQYFGPGTRLTVL.

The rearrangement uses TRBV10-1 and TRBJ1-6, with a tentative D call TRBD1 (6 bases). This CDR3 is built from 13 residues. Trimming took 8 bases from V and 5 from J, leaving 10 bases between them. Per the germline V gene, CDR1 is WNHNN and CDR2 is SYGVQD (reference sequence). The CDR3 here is CASRDNNNSPLHF. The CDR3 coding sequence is TGCGCCAGCCGGGACAACAATAATTCACCCCTCCACTTT.

CDR3 in amino acids: CASSGRGYTF. The CDR3 DNA is TGTGCCAGCAGCGGTAGAGGCTACACCTTC. The V and J genes are TRBV28 and TRBJ1-2, with no clear D. Trimming removed 6 bases at V and 8 bases at J, with 7 bases between. Germline values: CDR1 MDHEN, CDR2 SYDVKM. CDR3 length: 10 amino acids.

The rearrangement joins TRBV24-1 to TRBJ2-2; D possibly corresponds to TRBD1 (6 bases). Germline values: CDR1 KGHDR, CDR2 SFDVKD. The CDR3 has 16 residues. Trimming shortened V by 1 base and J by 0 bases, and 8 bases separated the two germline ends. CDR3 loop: CATSDFTGSNTGELFF. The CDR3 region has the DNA TGTGCCACCAGTGATTTCACAGGGTCGAACACCGGGGAGCTGTTTTTT.

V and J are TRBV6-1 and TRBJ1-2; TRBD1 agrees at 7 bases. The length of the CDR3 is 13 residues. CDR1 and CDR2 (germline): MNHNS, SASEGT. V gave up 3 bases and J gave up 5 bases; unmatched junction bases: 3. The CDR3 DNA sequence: TGTGCCAGCAGTGAGGCAGGGGGATATGGCTACACCTTC. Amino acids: CASSEAGGYGYTF.

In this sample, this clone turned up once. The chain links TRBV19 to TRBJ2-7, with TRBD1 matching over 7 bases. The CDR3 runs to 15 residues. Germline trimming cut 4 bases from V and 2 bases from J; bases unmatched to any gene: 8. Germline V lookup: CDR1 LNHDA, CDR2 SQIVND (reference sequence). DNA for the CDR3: TGTGCCAGTAGTACCGACAGGGTCGGGGCCTACGAGCAGTACTTC. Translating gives CASSTDRVGAYEQYF.

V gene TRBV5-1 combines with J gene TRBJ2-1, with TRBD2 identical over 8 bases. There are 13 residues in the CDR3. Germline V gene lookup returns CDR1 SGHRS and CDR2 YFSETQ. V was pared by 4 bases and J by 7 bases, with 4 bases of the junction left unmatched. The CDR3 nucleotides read TGCGCCAGCAGCCGGGAGGGCGGAAATGAGCAGTTCTTC. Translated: CASSREGGNEQFF.

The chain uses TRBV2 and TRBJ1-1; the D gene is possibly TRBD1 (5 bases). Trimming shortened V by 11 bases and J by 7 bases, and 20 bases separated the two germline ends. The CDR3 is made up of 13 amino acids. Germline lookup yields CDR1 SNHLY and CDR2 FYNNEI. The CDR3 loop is CAGGSMEEGEAFF. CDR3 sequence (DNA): TGTGCCGGGGGGAGTATGGAGGAGGGTGAAGCTTTCTTT.

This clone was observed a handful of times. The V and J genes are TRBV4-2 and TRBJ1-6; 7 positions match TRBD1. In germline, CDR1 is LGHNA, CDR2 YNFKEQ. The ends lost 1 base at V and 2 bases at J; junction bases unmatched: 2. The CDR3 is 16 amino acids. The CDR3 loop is CASSQVQGTYNSPLHF. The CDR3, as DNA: TGTGCCAGCAGCCAAGTACAGGGGACCTATAATTCACCCCTCCACTTT.

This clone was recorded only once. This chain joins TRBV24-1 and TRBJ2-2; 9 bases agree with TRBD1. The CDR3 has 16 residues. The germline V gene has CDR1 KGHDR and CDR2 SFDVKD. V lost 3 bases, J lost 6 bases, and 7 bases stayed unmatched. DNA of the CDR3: TGTGCCACCAGTGATATTGGACAGGGGAAGGCCGGGGAGCTGTTTTTT. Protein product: CATSDIGQGKAGELFF.

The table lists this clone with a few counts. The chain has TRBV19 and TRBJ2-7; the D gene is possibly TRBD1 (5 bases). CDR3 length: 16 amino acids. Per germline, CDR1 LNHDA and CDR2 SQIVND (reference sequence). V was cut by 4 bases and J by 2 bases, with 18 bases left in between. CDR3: CASSRVSGPPPYEQYF. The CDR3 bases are TGTGCCAGTAGTAGGGTGTCAGGGCCACCCCCCTACGAGCAGTACTTC.

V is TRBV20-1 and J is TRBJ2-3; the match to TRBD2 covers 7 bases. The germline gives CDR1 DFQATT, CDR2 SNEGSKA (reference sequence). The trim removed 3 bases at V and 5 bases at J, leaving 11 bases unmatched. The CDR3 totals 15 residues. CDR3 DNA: TGCAGTGCTAGTGCCGGGGCTAGCGGAAAAGATACGCAGTATTTT. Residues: CSASAGASGKDTQYF.

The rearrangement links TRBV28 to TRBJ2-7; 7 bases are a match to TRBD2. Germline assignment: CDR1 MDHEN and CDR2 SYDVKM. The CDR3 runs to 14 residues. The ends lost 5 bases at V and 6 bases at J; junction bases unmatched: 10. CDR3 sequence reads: CASSPRGGRSEQYF. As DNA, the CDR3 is TGTGCCAGCAGTCCCCGGGGAGGGCGAAGCGAGCAGTACTTC.